Shown below are 24 T cell receptor beta chains from a single sample sequenced in a study of blood T cell repertoires in COVID-19. Some clones are missing from TCRdb's copy, which holds only in-frame ones; the method was immunoSEQ multiplex PCR. The sample has around 72,000 clones; more than 85% are singletons. The sample taken for sequencing was peripheral blood. The receptor source for this set is a human donor with active COVID-19. The donor label of this sample is uncertain.

The V gene is TRBV5-1, the J gene TRBJ2-1; TRBD2 is a possible D gene (5 bases). Trimming cost V 4 bases and J 5 bases, with 16 bases left between them. Germline CDR1 is SGHRS and CDR2 is YFSETQ. The CDR3 runs to 15 residues. CDR3 residues: CASSEGGRVDNEQFF. In DNA form, the CDR3 reads TGCGCCAGCAGCGAAGGAGGTAGAGTCGACAATGAGCAGTTCTTC.

This chain joins TRBV10-1 and TRBJ2-5; 7 bases fit TRBD1. This CDR3 has 16 amino acids. V gave up 6 bases and J gave up 1 base; unmatched junction bases: 11. The V gene's germline CDR1 is WNHNN and CDR2 SYGVQD (reference sequence). The CDR3 loop is CASSKRQGLTQETQYF. In nucleotides, the CDR3 is TGCGCCAGCAGCAAGAGACAGGGTTTAACCCAAGAGACCCAGTACTTC.

This clone has more than one count but fewer than ten. The V gene is TRBV28, the J gene TRBJ2-7; D gene unclear. CDR1 is MDHEN, CDR2 SYDVKM, per germline. Trimming took 7 bases from V and 4 from J, leaving 8 bases between them. This CDR3 contains 11 residues. The CDR3 loop reads CASKRSYEQYF. The CDR3 coding sequence is TGTGCCAGCAAGAGATCGTACGAGCAGTACTTC. The variable domain in full, completed from reference TRBV28 and TRBJ2-7, reads DVKVTQSSRYLVKRTGEKVFLECVQDMDHENMFWYRQDPGLGLRLIYFSYDVKMKEKGDIPEGYSVSREKKERFSLILESASTNQTSMYLCASKRSYEQYFGPGTRLTVT.

J is TRBJ2-7 and V is TRBV2, with 10 bases matching TRBD1. Germline-derived CDR1 and CDR2 are SNHLY and FYNNEI. The CDR3 is 17 residues long. V gave up 4 bases and J gave up 3 bases; unmatched junction bases: 12. In nucleotides, the CDR3 is TGTGCCAGCAGTGCCGACAGGGGGCAGCAAGCGGACTACGAGCAGTACTTC. Its translation is CASSADRGQQADYEQYF.

The chain uses TRBV4-1 and TRBJ2-7, with 8 bases aligning to TRBD2. The CDR3 loop spans 15 amino acids. Germline V CDR1 and CDR2: MGHRA, YSYEKL. Trimming cost V 4 bases and J 4 bases; bases outside gene matches: 9. The DNA of the CDR3 is TGCGCCAGCAGCCCCTCCGGGACTAGTACTTACGAGCAGTACTTC. It is translated as CASSPSGTSTYEQYF.

This clone was observed a few times. The chain has TRBV7-9 and TRBJ1-5; D call uncertain. The germline V gene has CDR1 SEHNR and CDR2 FQNEAQ (reference sequence). This CDR3 contains 15 residues. V lost 1 base and J lost 1, with 8 bases in between. The chain's CDR3 is CASSLGTVSNQPQHF. The CDR3 DNA reads TGTGCCAGCAGCTTAGGCACGGTAAGCAATCAGCCCCAGCATTTT.

This sequence joins TRBV2 and TRBJ2-7, with D tentatively TRBD2 (5 bases). Germline values: CDR1 SNHLY, CDR2 FYNNEI. Trimming stripped 6 bases from V and 4 bases from J, with 16 bases between. The CDR3 is 14 residues long. CDR3 amino acids: CASSTGLSGYEQYF. CDR3 sequence (DNA): TGTGCCAGCAGCACCGGTCTAAGCGGTTACGAGCAGTACTTC.

This sequence joins TRBV7-8 and TRBJ2-3; D is undetermined. Between the trimmed V and J ends, which lost 5 bases and 5 bases, there was a span of 5 bases. Germline CDR1 SGHVS, CDR2 FQNEAQ. The CDR3 runs 11 residues. CDR3 bases: TGTGCCAGCAGCCTCATAGATACGCAGTATTTT. The encoded protein is CASSLIDTQYF.

J is TRBJ2-7 and V is TRBV5-6; TRBD1 matches at 8 bases. This CDR3 region has 15 residues. Per germline, CDR1 SGHDT and CDR2 YYEEEE. V lost 4 bases, J lost 2 bases, and 8 bases stayed unmatched. CDR3 bases: TGTGCCAGCAGCCAGCCACTGGGACAGGCCTACGAGCAGTACTTC. This gives the protein CASSQPLGQAYEQYF.

The chain joins TRBV19 to TRBJ2-1, with 10 bases lining up with TRBD1. Germline V gene lookup returns CDR1 LNHDA and CDR2 SQIVND (reference sequence). Losses at the gene ends were 5 bases for V and 6 bases for J; bases not matched to a gene: 7. The CDR3 runs to 15 residues. CDR3 in DNA: TGTGCCAGTAGTCTCCGGGACAGGGGTACCAATGAGCAGTTCTTC. Protein product: CASSLRDRGTNEQFF. Variable domain in full (rest from reference TRBV19 and TRBJ2-1): DGGITQSPKYLFRKEGQNVTLSCEQNLNHDAMYWYRQDPGQGLRLIYYSQIVNDFQKGDIAEGYSVSREKKESFPLTVTSAQKNPTAFYLCASSLRDRGTNEQFFGPGTRLTVL.

This rearrangement joins TRBV19 to TRBJ2-2; D possibly corresponds to TRBD1 (5 bases). There are 16 residues in the CDR3. Deletions cut 6 bases from V and 5 bases from J, with 19 bases between. Per germline, CDR1 LNHDA and CDR2 SQIVND (reference sequence). The CDR3 DNA sequence: TGTGCCAGTAGCCCCCAGGGCCGCTGGGGAACCGGGGAGCTGTTTTTT. As protein: CASSPQGRWGTGELFF.

This clone was counted once. The identical CDR3 is also encoded by other nucleotide sequences in the sample. This chain uses TRBV2 with TRBJ2-7; D perhaps matches TRBD2 (6 bases). The CDR3 sequence is 15 residues long. Germline-derived CDR1 and CDR2 are SNHLY and FYNNEI. Between the trimmed V and J ends, which lost 4 bases and 4 bases, there was a span of 17 bases. The CDR3 DNA is TGTGCCAGCAGTGGTGGGGCAGAAGGGACTTACGAGCAGTACTTC. Encoded protein: CASSGGAEGTYEQYF. Supplemented by reference TRBV2 and TRBJ2-7, the full variable domain reads EPEVTQTPSHQVTQMGQEVILRCVPISNHLYFYWYRQILGQKVEFLVSFYNNEISEKSEIFDDQFSVERPDGSNFTLKIRSTKLEDSAMYFCASSGGAEGTYEQYFGPGTRLTVT.

The rearrangement uses TRBV30 and TRBJ2-1; tentative D call: TRBD1 (7 bases). Germline CDR1 GTSNPN, CDR2 SVGIG (reference sequence). Trimming removed 0 bases at V and 1 base at J, with 13 bases between. The CDR3 totals 16 residues. The CDR3 DNA reads as TGTGCCTGGAGTGTAGGAGGGGGCGCGTCCTACAATGAGCAGTTCTTC. Protein sequence: CAWSVGGGASYNEQFF.

The chain has TRBV5-1 and TRBJ2-1; 9 nucleotides align to TRBD1. Losses at the gene ends were 6 bases for V and 7 bases for J; bases not matched to a gene: 8. Germline V gene sequence: CDR1 SGHRS, CDR2 YFSETQ. The CDR3 contains 14 residues. CDR3 nucleotides: TGCGCCAGCACCCCCGGGACAGGGTCGAATGAGCAGTTCTTC. Its protein is CASTPGTGSNEQFF.

As to this clone: The junction differs from germline at one of its ends, possibly a read error. The chain recombines TRBV2 with TRBJ2-7; possibly TRBD2 for D (6 bases). This CDR3 is built from 14 residues. CDR1 is SNHLY and CDR2 is FYNNEI in the germline V gene. The CDR3 loop reads CASSREDKPYEQYF. The CDR3 bases are TGTGCCAGCAGCAGGGAGGACAAGCCCTATGAGCAGTACTTC.

The chain joins TRBV7-2 to TRBJ2-5; possible D gene TRBD2, 6 bases. Germline CDR1 is SGHTA and CDR2 is FQGNSA. The CDR3 length is 12 residues. Trimming cost V 3 bases and J 9 bases, with 11 bases left between them. CDR3 nucleotide sequence: TGTGCCAGCAGCTTGGACTACGCGCCCCAGTACTTC. Its translation is CASSLDYAPQYF.

The chain recombines TRBV28 with TRBJ1-2; 8 bases align to TRBD1. Germline assignment: CDR1 MDHEN and CDR2 SYDVKM. This CDR3 is 15 amino acids long. J gave up 4 bases and V 5 bases, and 9 bases lay outside the gene matches. The CDR3: CASSGPGQESYGYTF. The CDR3 DNA reads TGTGCCAGCAGTGGCCCGGGACAGGAGTCCTATGGCTACACCTTC.

This chain uses TRBV9 with TRBJ2-5, with TRBD2 identical over 10 bases. The junction had 10 bases not matched to a gene; V was cut back by 0 bases and J by 5 bases. Germline V lookup: CDR1 SGDLS, CDR2 YYNGEE. The CDR3 loop spans 17 amino acids. The CDR3 bases are TGTGCCAGCAGCGTAGGAGGAAGCGGGAGGGCCGGGGAGACCCAGTACTTC. It is translated as CASSVGGSGRAGETQYF.

This chain uses TRBV27 with TRBJ2-5; 11 bases are a match to TRBD2. Trimming removed 7 bases from V and 4 bases from J; junction bases left unmatched: 8. Germline CDR1 and CDR2: MNHEY and SMNVEV (reference sequence). This CDR3 region has 15 residues. CDR3: CASISLAGGGETQYF. The CDR3 DNA reads TGTGCCAGCATATCCCTAGCGGGAGGTGGAGAGACCCAGTACTTC.

In its sample, this clone was seen once. The V and J genes are TRBV3-1 (or the pseudogene TRBV3-2) and TRBJ2-7, with 10 bases aligning to TRBD2. The length of the CDR3 is 13 residues. The trim removed 9 bases at V and 3 bases at J, leaving 5 bases unmatched. Germline V gene sequence: CDR1 LGHDT, CDR2 YNNKEL (reference sequence). CDR3 coding DNA: TGTGCCAGTCAGCGGGAGGGCTACTACGAGCAGTACTTC. This translates into CASQREGYYEQYF.

This chain joins TRBV29-1 and TRBJ2-1; 9 bases agree with TRBD2. In germline, CDR1 is SQVTM, CDR2 ANQGSEA. This CDR3 region has 16 residues. V trimming: 4 bases; J trimming: 6 bases; junction bases outside the gene matches: 13. DNA of the CDR3: TGCAGCGTTGTTTTTCCTAGCGGGACCTCGGGCAATGAGCAGTTCTTC. Protein sequence: CSVVFPSGTSGNEQFF.

The chain joins TRBV7-9 to TRBJ2-3; the D gene is possibly TRBD1 (6 bases). Germline lookup yields CDR1 SEHNR and CDR2 FQNEAQ (reference sequence). CDR3 length: 17 amino acids. The germline V and J ends were trimmed by 4 bases and 4 bases, with 21 bases remaining between them. CDR3 nucleotides: TGTGCCAGCAGCTCTGGACAGACAGGTTTTCTATCAGATACGCAGTATTTT. Translating it yields CASSSGQTGFLSDTQYF.

This chain connects TRBV5-1 to TRBJ2-1, with 7 bases matching TRBD1. V shed 4 bases and J 2 bases; nucleotides not matched to a gene: 9. The germline CDR1 and CDR2 sequences are SGHRS and YFSETQ. The CDR3 extends over 16 amino acids. The CDR3 bases are TGCGCCAGCAGCCCGACACCGACAGGGCCCTACAATGAGCAGTTCTTC. Protein: CASSPTPTGPYNEQFF.

The chain joins TRBV18 to TRBJ2-3; tentative D call: TRBD1 (6 bases). Trimming took 3 bases from V and 2 from J, leaving 18 bases between them. Per germline, CDR1 KGHSH and CDR2 LQKENI. The CDR3 has 17 amino acids. The CDR3 protein is CASSPSNPGVFTDTQYF. The CDR3 DNA is TGTGCCAGCTCACCGAGTAACCCAGGGGTTTTCACAGATACGCAGTATTTT.